The 14 T cell receptor beta chains below all came from one sample that was sequenced in a study of Ad26.COV2.S vaccination and SARS-CoV-2 variants. The treatment: 15 to 20 received Ad26.COV2.S at low or high dose, single or two shots; about 5 received placebo; per-sample allocation not given. After the first vaccine or placebo injection, samples were drawn on day 63. Data came from immunoSEQ multiplex PCR; TCRdb stores just in-frame clones and leaves some out. The data contain hundreds of thousands of clones, about nine tenths of them singletons. Sequencing used peripheral blood, obtained in a trial of Ad26.COV2.S vaccine versus placebo. The receptors were sampled from a person aged 18-60 years who received the Ad26.COV2.S COVID-19 vaccine or a placebo.

This chain joins TRBV5-1 and TRBJ1-4; perhaps TRBD1 as D (5 bases). The germline gives CDR1 SGHRS, CDR2 YFSETQ. V shed 5 bases and J shed 0 bases, with 8 bases lying between them. This CDR3 has 14 residues. CDR3 in DNA: TGCGCCAGCAGGGCGGGGGCAACTAATGAAAAACTGTTTTTT. Translated, it gives CASRAGATNEKLFF.

The count of this clone is one. The chain combines TRBV11-2 with TRBJ2-2; no firm D call. Germline CDR1 reads SGHAT; CDR2 reads FQNNGV. The V end was cut by 1 base, the J end by 4 bases, with 1 base between. CDR3 length: 12 residues. The CDR3 DNA is TGTGCCAGCAGCTTAGTCACCGGGGAGCTGTTTTTT. As protein: CASSLVTGELFF.

V is TRBV28 and J is TRBJ1-2, with no clear D. CDR3 length: 13 residues. Germline assignment: CDR1 MDHEN and CDR2 SYDVKM. Trimming removed 6 bases at V and 3 bases at J, with 11 bases between. The chain's CDR3 is CASSRTAYYGYTF. The CDR3 DNA sequence: TGTGCCAGCAGCAGGACGGCGTACTATGGCTACACCTTC.

The gene calls are TRBV7-2 and TRBJ1-3; D call uncertain. The germline V gene encodes CDR1 SGHTA and CDR2 FQGNSA. The CDR3 spans 16 residues. Trimming removed 2 bases from V and 0 bases from J, with 11 bases in between. The CDR3 bases are TGTGCCAGCAGCTTAATATCTTTGGACTCTGGAAACACCATATATTTT. Protein product: CASSLISLDSGNTIYF.

The rearrangement links TRBV4-3 to TRBJ2-7; the D gene is possibly TRBD1 (6 bases). Germline-derived CDR1 and CDR2 are LGHNA and YSLEER. Between the trimmed V and J ends, which lost 0 bases and 4 bases, there was a span of 13 bases. The CDR3 runs to 15 residues. The DNA of the CDR3 is TGCGCCAGCAGCCAAGATACAGGGTGGGTTTACGAGCAGTACTTC. It codes for CASSQDTGWVYEQYF.

This clone was observed a single time. This rearrangement joins TRBV30 to TRBJ2-7; 7 nucleotides line up with TRBD1. V was clipped by 3 bases and J by 3 bases; unmatched bases: 8. Germline CDR1 and CDR2: GTSNPN and SVGIG (reference sequence). The CDR3 consists of 14 residues. The CDR3 is CAWRSGGRDYEQYF. In DNA, the CDR3 is TGTGCCTGGAGATCAGGGGGAAGGGACTACGAGCAGTACTTC.

This clone was seen only a few times. The chain uses TRBV11-2 and TRBJ1-1, with TRBD1 as a possible D gene (5 bases). The CDR3 has 12 residues. Between the trimmed V and J ends, which lost 1 base and 8 bases, there was a span of 8 bases. Germline lookup yields CDR1 SGHAT and CDR2 FQNNGV. The CDR3 region is CASSLGGREAFF. The DNA for the CDR3 is TGTGCCAGCAGCTTAGGGGGCAGGGAAGCTTTCTTT. Combining the CDR3 with reference TRBV11-2 and TRBJ1-1 gives the whole variable domain EAGVAQSPRYKIIEKRQSVAFWCNPISGHATLYWYQQILGQGPKLLIQFQNNGVVDDSQLPKDRFSAERLKGVDSTLKIQPAKLEDSAVYLCASSLGGREAFFGQGTRLTVV.

This clone came up a few times. The chain is built from TRBV29-1 and TRBJ1-1; 7 bases are shared with TRBD1. From germline, CDR1 is SQVTM and CDR2 ANQGSEA. J lost 3 bases, V lost 7 bases, and 8 bases had no gene match. This CDR3 contains 13 residues. The CDR3 bases are TGCAGCGGTGGGGAGGGGGCGTACACTGAAGCTTTCTTT. It yields the protein CSGGEGAYTEAFF.

This clone was detected a few times. This chain links TRBV6-2 or TRBV6-3 with TRBJ2-7, with 8 nucleotides matching TRBD1. Germline CDR1 and CDR2: MNHEY and SVGEGT. Trimming removed 1 base from V and 3 bases from J; junction bases left unmatched: 5. The CDR3 extends over 15 amino acids. For the CDR3, the DNA is TGTGCCAGCAGTTACTTCCGGGACAGGTACTACGAGCAGTACTTC. Its protein is CASSYFRDRYYEQYF.

The rearrangement links TRBV19 to TRBJ2-7; 11 bases are shared with TRBD2. Trimming cost V 5 bases and J 4 bases; bases outside gene matches: 4. CDR3 length: 14 amino acids. Germline CDR1 reads LNHDA; CDR2 reads SQIVND (reference sequence). This CDR3 is CASSATSGAYEQYF. The CDR3 nucleotides are TGTGCCAGTAGTGCGACTAGCGGGGCTTACGAGCAGTACTTC.

This rearrangement joins TRBV6-5 to TRBJ1-1; D is possibly TRBD1 (6 bases). The CDR3 is 13 amino acids. Trimming took off 5 bases at V and 3 bases at J, with 10 bases between the two ends. Germline CDR1 and CDR2: MNHEY and SVGAGI. This chain's CDR3 is CASSRTVDTEAFF. The CDR3 nucleotides read TGTGCCAGCAGTCGGACAGTGGACACTGAAGCTTTCTTT.

The V gene is TRBV5-1, the J gene TRBJ1-5; no definite D call. V lost 0 bases, J lost 0 bases, and 10 bases lay in between. CDR3 length equals 16 residues. CDR1 SGHRS and CDR2 YFSETQ come from the germline V gene. CDR3 region: CASSLGPAGSNQPQHF. CDR3 in DNA: TGCGCCAGCAGCTTGGGACCCGCGGGTAGCAATCAGCCCCAGCATTTT.

The sample holds a few counts of this clone. The chain links TRBV6-5 to TRBJ1-4, with no clear D. This CDR3 contains 15 residues. Trimming pared 0 bases from V and 8 bases from J, leaving 13 bases between. Germline V gene sequence: CDR1 MNHEY, CDR2 SVGAGI. As DNA, the CDR3 is TGTGCCAGCAGTTACTCGTCCCCCTCAAGGGAAAAACTGTTTTTT. As protein: CASSYSSPSREKLFF.

This chain connects TRBV28 to TRBJ1-5; D unresolved. The CDR3 spans 14 residues. Trimming pared 5 bases from V and 1 base from J, leaving 9 bases between. CDR1 and CDR2 from the germline V gene are MDHEN and SYDVKM. The CDR3, as DNA: TGTGCCAGCAGTCAGCGCGGGAGCAATCAGCCCCAGCATTTT. Protein product: CASSQRGSNQPQHF.